This entry is about one TCR beta chain. No antigen is known for it. Naive CD8 populations comprised CD45RO-negative cells positively selected for CCR7, excluding terminally differentiated effector memory CD45RA+ cells. Genomic DNA of each subset was evenly split across several immunoSEQ plates. Method: immunoSEQ multiplex PCR; TCRdb's copy keeps in-frame clones and lacks some. The sample carries about 2.2 million clones, more than 85% recorded once. The sample originates from a study of shared clonotypes between healthy human individuals. Study-wide background: Those who served as donors were two women and three men between the ages of 18 and 49. Whole-study findings and limits: A reduction in generation probabilities was seen for non-shared clonotypes relative to those shared by all four donors.

Trimming took 4 bases from V and 8 from J; bases not matched to a gene: 10. Looked up from germline, CDR1 is SGDLS and CDR2 is YYNGEE. CDR3 length equals 15 residues. The specimen was naive CD8+ T cells from PBMCs. The TCR comes from a man younger than 30 in good health. Some clones in this sample may be carry-over from other donors' samples. The chain joins TRBV9 to TRBJ2-1, with 9 bases matching TRBD2. The chain's CDR3 is CASSPLAGASHEQFF. CDR3 in DNA: TGTGCCAGCAGCCCCTTAGCGGGAGCGTCCCATGAGCAGTTCTTC.